These 6 T cell receptor beta chains were sequenced from one sample in a study of cytomegalovirus exposure and HLA in healthy donors. PCR amplification relied on 60 Vbeta primers (plus 13 Jbeta primers). Using immunoSEQ multiplex PCR, the repertoire was profiled, and TCRdb retains in-frame clones only, with some absent. The data contain about 120,000 clones, around three quarters of them singletons. Sequenced material: PBMCs. These receptors were collected from a male donor in good health and CMV-seronegative.

The rearrangement links TRBV10-3 to TRBJ2-7; 9 bases match TRBD2. The CDR3 is 15 residues long. Losses at the gene ends were 10 bases for V and 0 bases for J; bases not matched to a gene: 10. Germline V gene data show CDR1 as ENHRY and CDR2 as SYGVKD. The CDR3 coding sequence is TGTGCCACCCCGTTGGGGCGGGGGGGCTCCTACGAGCAGTACTTC. Amino acid sequence: CATPLGRGGSYEQYF.

About this clone itself: The junction differs from germline at one of its ends, possibly a read error. The chain has TRBV28 and TRBJ2-6; 9 nucleotides agree with TRBD1. CDR1 MDHEN and CDR2 SYDVKM come from the germline V gene. The CDR3 runs 15 residues. The CDR3 DNA reads TGTGCCAGCAGCTCACAGGGGGCCGGGGCCAACGGCCTGACTTTC. Translating gives CASSSQGAGANGLTF.

This rearrangement joins TRBV9 to TRBJ1-2; 7 bases match TRBD1. There are 15 residues in the CDR3. Germline assignment: CDR1 SGDLS and CDR2 YYNGEE. Unmatched junction bases numbered 7, after V lost 2 bases and J lost 3 bases. The CDR3 here is CASSVLQGPDYGYTF. For the CDR3, the DNA is TGTGCCAGCAGCGTCCTACAGGGGCCAGACTATGGCTACACCTTC. Supplemented by reference TRBV9 and TRBJ1-2, the full variable domain reads DSGVTQTPKHLITATGQRVTLRCSPRSGDLSVYWYQQSLDQGLQFLIQYYNGEERAKGNILERFSAQQFPDLHSELNLSSLELGDSALYFCASSVLQGPDYGYTFGSGTRLTVV.

This rearrangement joins TRBV9 to TRBJ1-2; D is perhaps TRBD1 (5 bases). The CDR3 sequence is 15 residues long. The V end lost 1 base, the J end lost 4 bases, and 14 bases lay between the germline ends. Germline loops: CDR1 SGDLS, CDR2 YYNGEE. CDR3 sequence: CASSVTGEVGYGYTF. CDR3 DNA sequence: TGTGCCAGCAGCGTAACGGGGGAAGTGGGCTATGGCTACACCTTC.

The chain joins TRBV6-1 to TRBJ1-1; D is uncertain. Germline V gene data show CDR1 as MNHNS and CDR2 as SASEGT. Deletions cut 2 bases from V and 7 bases from J, with 11 bases between. The CDR3 runs 13 residues. The CDR3 DNA is TGTGCCAGCAGTGAATACAGAGTCTTTGAAGCTTTCTTT. Protein sequence: CASSEYRVFEAFF.

The chain's CDR3 is CASSEAGGGGTDTQYF. As DNA, the CDR3 is TGTGCCAGCAGTGAAGCGGGCGGGGGGGGGACAGATACGCAGTATTTT. This chain uses TRBV6-1 with TRBJ2-3; 9 bases fit TRBD2. The V and J ends lost 0 bases and 3 bases, in that order; junction bases with no gene match: 4. The CDR3 totals 16 residues. Per germline, CDR1 MNHNS and CDR2 SASEGT.